This T cell receptor (beta chain) was captured in a study of tumor and adjacent non-tumor tissue in lung cancer. The study, taken as a whole, reports: Significantly higher TCR diversity was found in tumor than normal lung.

Three rounds of nested PCR, following a modified ARM-PCR protocol, produced the TCRbeta library. Via MiXCR, TCRdb re-called the multiplex PCR reads, giving one row per CDR3 protein. The sample holds some 100,000 distinct CDR3 sequences, more than 55% seen once. In regard to this clonotype: The target antigen is unknown.

The template was RNA from unsorted bulk tissue. This non-tumor lung sample came from over 3 cm beyond the tumor edge. The receptor was derived from a man aged 30 to 39 with non-small cell lung cancer. Input material: distant non-tumor lung tissue.

CDR3 bases: TGTGCCATCAGGTTAAGCGGGAGCAATGAGCAGTTCTTC. Protein product: CAIRLSGSNEQFF. The chain recombines TRBV6-5 with TRBJ2-1; 8 bases match TRBD2. There are 13 residues in the CDR3. The V gene's germline CDR1 is MNHEY and CDR2 SVGAGI. V was clipped by 10 bases and J by 6 bases; unmatched bases: 8.